Listed below are T cell receptor beta chains from one sample, sequenced in a study of T cells after yellow fever vaccination. One entry per CDR3 protein, called by TCRdb with MiXCR from the 5' RACE reads. This sample has about 200,000 distinct CDR3 sequences, with roughly 3% found just once. The material was CD4+ T cells sorted from PBMCs, obtained 10 days after the yellow fever booster vaccination. These receptors were taken from a man aged 18 to 30 who received the YFV17D yellow fever vaccine. Each CDR3 is given with its conserved first and last residue. Fields, in order: CDR3 length, J gene, D gene, V gene, clone size, CDR3 protein. A D gene is named only where the DNA matches it firmly. The size entry is marked missing in some rows and otherwise reads once, few, many or a size class.

>15|TRBJ2-3|TRBD2|TRBV27|few
CASSFALAGLGTQYF
>15|TRBJ2-1|.|TRBV7-9|many
CASSFGGTTYNEQFF
>15|TRBJ2-5|TRBD1|TRBV5-4|few
CASTIRRGPQETQYF
>14|TRBJ1-6|TRBD1|TRBV3-1|many
CASRNRGNNSPLHF
>12|TRBJ2-5|.|TRBV2|.
CASRRAEETQYF
>16|TRBJ2-5|TRBD1|TRBV6-2/TRBV6-3|many
CASSYSPGQGAETQYF
>14|TRBJ2-1|TRBD2|TRBV4-3|.
CASSQDWGSGGQFF
>17|TRBJ1-5|TRBD1|TRBV4-2|.
CASSTRLRGKGNQPQHF
>18|TRBJ2-4|.|TRBV5-6|many
CASSFLRGSLVGKNIQYF
>16|TRBJ2-5|TRBD2|TRBV7-9|many
CASSLGLAGLQETQYF
>15|TRBJ2-5|TRBD2|TRBV18|.
CASTMTSGGQETQYF
>14|TRBJ2-5|TRBD1|TRBV11-1|few
CASSPPGTGGSQYF
>15|TRBJ1-4|.|TRBV4-1|few
CASSQDPGREEKLFF
>13|TRBJ1-1|.|TRBV12-3/TRBV12-4|many
CASRPTRITEAFF
>15|TRBJ1-6|TRBD1|TRBV12-3/TRBV12-4|few
CASSVTGALNSPLHF
>13|TRBJ1-4|.|TRBV7-2|many
CASSAATNEKLFF
>17|TRBJ1-1|TRBD1|TRBV5-1|few
CASSLDIRQGENTEAFF
>18|TRBJ1-5|.|TRBV6-2/TRBV6-3|.
CASTQGYLRQALHQPQHF
>13|TRBJ2-5|.|TRBV18|many
CASSQTQEETQYF
>13|TRBJ1-2|.|TRBV29-1|many
CSASEGMSYGYTF
>12|TRBJ2-1|TRBD1|TRBV18|many
CASSRNRGEQFF
>16|TRBJ1-3|.|TRBV5-5|few
CASSLGSVSSGNTIYF
>14|TRBJ2-1|.|TRBV5-1|.
CASSLIGAGSEQFF
>13|TRBJ2-5|.|TRBV20-1|many
CSASLRDRETQYF
>14|TRBJ2-1|TRBD2|TRBV5-6|few
CASGRGELQYEQFF
>15|TRBJ2-1|TRBD2|TRBV5-1|many
CASSLGTSGANEQFF
>15|TRBJ1-1|.|TRBV10-3|many
CAISESGGVNTEAFF
>17|TRBJ2-3|.|TRBV28|many
CASRLPIQGTSTDTQYF
>16|TRBJ1-3|TRBD1|TRBV15|many
CATSRIWTGTGNTIYF
>15|TRBJ1-4|TRBD1|TRBV4-3|few
CASSRWGQGDEKLFF
>13|TRBJ1-2|TRBD1|TRBV7-2|many
CASSRDRVGGYTF
>14|TRBJ1-6|.|TRBV18|.
CASSRERHNSPLHF
>14|TRBJ1-6|.|TRBV21-1|few
CASNKMGGYSPLHF
>14|TRBJ1-5|.|TRBV6-5|many
CASSRTASNQPQHF
>11|TRBJ2-3|.|TRBV24-1|.
CATSASDTQYF
>18|TRBJ1-3|.|TRBV6-6|many
CASSYRLMLGGSGNTIYF
>16|TRBJ2-7|TRBD2|TRBV5-6|many
CASSLAVAGISYEQYF
>16|TRBJ2-6|.|TRBV18|many
CASSLLSGSGANVLTF
>14|TRBJ2-5|TRBD1|TRBV7-8|many
CASTRDRGRETQYF
>11|TRBJ2-2|.|TRBV3-1|few
CASSQAGELFF